This TCR beta chain was found in a study of cytomegalovirus exposure and HLA in healthy donors. CDR1 and CDR2 (germline): ENHRY, SYGVKD. V gave up 3 bases and J gave up 3 bases, with 12 bases separating them. The CDR3 runs to 15 residues. Assay used: immunoSEQ multiplex PCR; TCRdb lists only in-frame clones, some missing. The sample shows about 120,000 clones, roughly 89% of them seen only once. Sample: PBMCs. The origin of this receptor is a woman aged 18-29 years in good health and CMV-seronegative. The chain has TRBV10-3 and TRBJ1-5, with a tentative D call TRBD1 (6 bases). The CDR3 DNA sequence: TGTGCCATCAGTGAATCGGGGGGCCTCAATCAGCCCCAGCATTTT. This sequence encodes CAISESGGLNQPQHF.